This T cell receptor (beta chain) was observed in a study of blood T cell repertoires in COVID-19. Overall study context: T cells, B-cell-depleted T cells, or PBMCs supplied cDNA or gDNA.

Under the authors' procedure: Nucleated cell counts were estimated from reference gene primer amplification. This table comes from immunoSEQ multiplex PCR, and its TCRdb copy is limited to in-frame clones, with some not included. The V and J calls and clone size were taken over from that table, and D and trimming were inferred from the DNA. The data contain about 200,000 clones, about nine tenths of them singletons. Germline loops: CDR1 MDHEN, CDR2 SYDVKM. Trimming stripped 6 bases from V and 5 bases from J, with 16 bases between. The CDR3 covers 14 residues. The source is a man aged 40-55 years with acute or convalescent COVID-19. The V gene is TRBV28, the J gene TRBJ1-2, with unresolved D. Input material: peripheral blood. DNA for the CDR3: TGTGCCAGCAGCCTACTGGGAGAGGGATATGGCTACACCTTC. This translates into CASSLLGEGYGYTF.